Listed below are T cell receptor beta chains from one sample, sequenced in a study of T cells in pancreatic ductal adenocarcinoma. Data came from immunoSEQ multiplex PCR; TCRdb stores just in-frame clones and leaves some out. This sample has some 2,300 clones, with roughly 84% found just once. Sequenced: pancreatic tumor tissue. These receptors all stem from a human donor with pancreatic ductal adenocarcinoma. The CDR3 runs from the conserved cysteine through the conserved F or W. Fields, in order: clone size, J gene, D gene, V gene, CDR3 protein, CDR3 DNA. The D gene is left open where the match is weak. For some rows the clone size is stated as once, few or many, or as a class when expanded; others skip it.

NA TRBJ1-1 NA TRBV30 CAWSVQQEAFF TGTGCCTGGAGTGTTCAACAAGAAGCTTTCTTT
NA TRBJ2-1 NA TRBV29-1 CSVEMRGSSYNEQFF TGCAGCGTTGAAATGAGGGGGAGCTCCTACAATGAGCAGTTCTTC
NA TRBJ2-5 TRBD2 TRBV4-2 CASSQASTSGRAGETQYF TGTGCCAGCAGCCAAGCTTCGACTAGCGGGAGGGCTGGGGAGACCCAGTACTTC
NA TRBJ1-1 NA TRBV18 CASSPNQGYTEAFF TGTGCCAGCTCACCAAACCAGGGTTACACTGAAGCTTTCTTT
NA TRBJ2-3 TRBD2 TRBV6-1 CAVKAGDGTDTQYF TGTGCCGTAAAAGCGGGAGATGGCACAGATACGCAGTATTTT
NA TRBJ2-1 TRBD2 TRBV7-3 CASSLPLAGHNEQFF TGTGCCAGCAGCTTACCCCTAGCGGGGCACAATGAGCAGTTCTTC
NA TRBJ1-2 TRBD1 TRBV7-9 CASSLVGRGRPSYGYTF TGTGCCAGCAGCTTAGTTGGCAGGGGGCGACCCAGCTATGGCTACACCTTC
NA TRBJ2-7 TRBD1 TRBV18 CASSPGGQGFEQYF TGTGCCAGCTCACCAGGGGGACAGGGGTTCGAGCAGTACTTC
NA TRBJ2-3 NA TRBV6-1 CASSEALQGRHGDTQYF TGTGCCAGCAGTGAAGCGCTTCAGGGGCGCCATGGAGATACGCAGTATTTT
NA TRBJ2-3 NA TRBV10-3 CAISEPQGSTDTQYF TGTGCCATCAGTGAGCCCCAGGGGAGCACAGATACGCAGTATTTT
NA TRBJ2-5 NA TRBV7-2 CASSTGHQETQYF TGTGCCAGCAGCACAGGGCACCAAGAGACCCAGTACTTC
NA TRBJ1-1 NA TRBV10-2 CASSGGGNTEAFF TGCGCCAGCAGTGGGGGGGGTAACACTGAAGCTTTCTTT
few TRBJ1-1 NA TRBV5-5 CASSFFLTGTEAFF TGTGCCAGCAGCTTTTTTCTTACAGGGACTGAAGCTTTCTTT
NA TRBJ2-1 TRBD1 TRBV5-5 CASSLGPGTGTYPEQFF TGTGCCAGCAGCTTGGGGCCCGGGACAGGGACGTACCCGGAGCAGTTCTTC
NA TRBJ1-5 NA TRBV20-1 CSASGCKPQHF TGCAGTGCTTCCGGGTGCAAGCCCCAGCATTTT